What follows are 4 T cell receptor beta chains derived from one specimen sequenced in a study of shared clonotypes between healthy human individuals. Terminally differentiated effector memory CD45RA+ cells were left out of the naive CD8 fraction, which was CD45RO-negative and positively selected for CCR7. Sequencing used immunoSEQ multiplex PCR; TCRdb keeps in-frame clones, though not all of them. This table holds approximately 2,200,000 clones, roughly 91% found once. Source material: naive CD8+ T cells from PBMCs. These receptors originate from a man younger than 30 in good health. Some clones in this sample may be carry-over from other donors' samples.

The chain has TRBV5-8 and TRBJ2-7; D is ambiguous. The V end lost 0 bases, the J end lost 3 bases, and 4 bases lay between the germline ends. Germline values: CDR1 SGHTS, CDR2 YDEGEE. There are 12 residues in the CDR3. CDR3: CASSLENYEQYF. The DNA of the CDR3 is TGTGCCAGCAGCTTGGAAAACTACGAGCAGTACTTC.

The gene calls are TRBV15 and TRBJ1-1; D is ambiguous. Trimming cost V 0 bases and J 4 bases, with 18 bases left between them. Per germline, CDR1 LNHNV and CDR2 YYDKDF (reference sequence). CDR3 size: 17 residues. In DNA, the CDR3 is TGTGCCACCAGCAGAGATGAGGGCGGGTATGGTCGCACTGAAGCTTTCTTT. Translating it yields CATSRDEGGYGRTEAFF.

The chain employs TRBV18 and TRBJ2-7; maybe TRBD1 (6 bases). There are 15 residues in the CDR3. Germline CDR1 reads KGHSH; CDR2 reads LQKENI. Trimming shortened V by 6 bases and J by 2 bases, and 17 bases separated the two germline ends. The CDR3 here is CASSMWGPSTYEQYF. Written as DNA, the CDR3 is TGTGCCAGCTCGATGTGGGGGCCTTCTACCTACGAGCAGTACTTC.

V usage is TRBV7-9 and J usage is TRBJ2-7; TRBD1 matches at 11 bases. This CDR3 is built from 14 residues. V dropped 4 bases and J dropped 4; count of bases not matched to a gene: 3. Per germline, CDR1 SEHNR and CDR2 FQNEAQ (reference sequence). As DNA, the CDR3 is TGTGCCAGCAGCTCGGACAGGGGGCGATACGAGCAGTACTTC. This sequence encodes CASSSDRGRYEQYF.